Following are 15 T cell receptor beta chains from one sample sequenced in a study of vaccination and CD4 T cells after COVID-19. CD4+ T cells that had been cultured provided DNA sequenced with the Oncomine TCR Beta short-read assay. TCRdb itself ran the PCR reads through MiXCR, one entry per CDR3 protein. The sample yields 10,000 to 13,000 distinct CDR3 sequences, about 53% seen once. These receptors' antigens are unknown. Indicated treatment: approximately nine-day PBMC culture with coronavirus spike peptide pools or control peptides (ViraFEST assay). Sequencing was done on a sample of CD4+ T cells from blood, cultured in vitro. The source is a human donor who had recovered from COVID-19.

The CDR3 spells CASTSASLAGDTQYF. DNA of the CDR3: TGTGCCAGCACCTCGGCTTCCCTAGCGGGAGATACGCAGTATTTT. The chain couples TRBV7-2 to TRBJ2-3, with 8 bases matching TRBD2. The CDR3 loop spans 15 amino acids. Trimming took 7 bases from V and 5 from J; bases not matched to a gene: 11. The germline gives CDR1 SGHTA, CDR2 FQGNSA.

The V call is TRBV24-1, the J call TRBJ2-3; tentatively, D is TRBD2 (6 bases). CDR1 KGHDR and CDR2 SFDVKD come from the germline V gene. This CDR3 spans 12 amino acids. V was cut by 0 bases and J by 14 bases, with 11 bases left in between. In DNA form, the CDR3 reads TGTGCCACCAGTGATTTGGACGGGAGAGTGTATTTT. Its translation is CATSDLDGRVYF.

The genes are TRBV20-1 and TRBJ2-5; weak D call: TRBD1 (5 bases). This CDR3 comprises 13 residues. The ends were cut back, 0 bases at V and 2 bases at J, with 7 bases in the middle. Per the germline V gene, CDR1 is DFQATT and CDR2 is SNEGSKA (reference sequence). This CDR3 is CSARETVQETQYF. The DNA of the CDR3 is TGCAGTGCTAGAGAGACAGTTCAAGAGACCCAGTACTTC.

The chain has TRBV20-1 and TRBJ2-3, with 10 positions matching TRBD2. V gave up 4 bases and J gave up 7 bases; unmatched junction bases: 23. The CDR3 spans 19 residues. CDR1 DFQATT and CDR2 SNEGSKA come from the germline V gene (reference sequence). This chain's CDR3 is CSAIPLFSPSGRIVNTQYF. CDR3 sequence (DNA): TGCAGTGCTATCCCACTTTTTAGTCCTAGCGGGAGAATAGTGAATACGCAGTATTTT.

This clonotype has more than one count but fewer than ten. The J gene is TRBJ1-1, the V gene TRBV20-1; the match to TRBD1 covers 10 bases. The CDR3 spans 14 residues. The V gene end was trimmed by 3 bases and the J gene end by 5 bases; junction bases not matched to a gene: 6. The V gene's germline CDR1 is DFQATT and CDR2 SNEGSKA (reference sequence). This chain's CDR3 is CSARRQGARTEAFF. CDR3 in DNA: TGCAGTGCTAGGCGACAGGGGGCGCGAACTGAAGCTTTCTTT.

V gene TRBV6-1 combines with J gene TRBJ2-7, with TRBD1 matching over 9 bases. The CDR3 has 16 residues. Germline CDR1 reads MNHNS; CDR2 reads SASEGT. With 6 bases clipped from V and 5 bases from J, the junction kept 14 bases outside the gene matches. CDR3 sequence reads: CASRVTSGQGSHEQYF. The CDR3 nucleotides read TGTGCCAGCAGAGTTACATCGGGACAGGGTTCCCACGAGCAGTACTTC.

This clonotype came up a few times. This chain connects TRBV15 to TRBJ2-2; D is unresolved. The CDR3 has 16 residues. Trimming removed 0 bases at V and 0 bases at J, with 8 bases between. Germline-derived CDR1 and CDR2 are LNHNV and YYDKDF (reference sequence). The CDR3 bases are TGTGCCACCAGCAGAGATATCGCCGCGAACACCGGGGAGCTGTTTTTT. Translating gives CATSRDIAANTGELFF.

The CDR3 loop reads CASSGPSGTSTDTQYF. The CDR3, as DNA: TGTGCCAGCAGTGGACCAAGCGGGACTAGCACAGATACGCAGTATTTT. This chain uses TRBV27 with TRBJ2-3; 7 positions agree with TRBD2. Germline loops: CDR1 MNHEY, CDR2 SMNVEV (reference sequence). Trimming at V came to 5 bases and at J to 0 bases, leaving 8 bases not matched to a gene. The CDR3 totals 16 residues.

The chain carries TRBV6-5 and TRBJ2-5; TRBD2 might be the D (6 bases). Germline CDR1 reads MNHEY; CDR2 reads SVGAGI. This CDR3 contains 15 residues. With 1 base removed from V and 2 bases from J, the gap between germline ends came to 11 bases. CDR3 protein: CASSYYRDSQETQYF. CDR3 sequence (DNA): TGTGCCAGCAGTTACTATCGGGACTCGCAAGAGACCCAGTACTTC.

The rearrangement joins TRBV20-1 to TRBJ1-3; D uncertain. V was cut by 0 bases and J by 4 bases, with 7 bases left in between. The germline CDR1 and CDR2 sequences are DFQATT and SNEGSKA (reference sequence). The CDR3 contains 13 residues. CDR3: CSARDLIGNTIYF. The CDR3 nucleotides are TGCAGTGCTAGAGATCTTATAGGAAACACCATATATTTT.

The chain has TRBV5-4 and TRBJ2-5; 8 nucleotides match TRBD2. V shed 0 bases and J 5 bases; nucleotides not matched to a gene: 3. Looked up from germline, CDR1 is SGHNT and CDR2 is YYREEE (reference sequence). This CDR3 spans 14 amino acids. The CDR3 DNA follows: TGTGCCAGCAGCTTGGGACTAGCGCAGGAGACCCAGTACTTC. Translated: CASSLGLAQETQYF.

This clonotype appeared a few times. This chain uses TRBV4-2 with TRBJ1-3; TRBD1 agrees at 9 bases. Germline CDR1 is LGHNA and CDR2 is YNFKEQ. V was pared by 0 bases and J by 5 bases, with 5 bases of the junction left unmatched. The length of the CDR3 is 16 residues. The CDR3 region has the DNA TGTGCCAGCAGCCAAGATTCGGGACAGGGCCGAAACACCATATATTTT. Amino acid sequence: CASSQDSGQGRNTIYF.

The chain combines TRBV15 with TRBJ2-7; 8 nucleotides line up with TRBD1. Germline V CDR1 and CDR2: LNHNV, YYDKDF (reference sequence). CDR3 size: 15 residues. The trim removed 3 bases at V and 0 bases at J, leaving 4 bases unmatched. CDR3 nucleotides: TGTGCCACCAGCAGGGGGGACAGGAGCTCCTACGAGCAGTACTTC. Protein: CATSRGDRSSYEQYF.

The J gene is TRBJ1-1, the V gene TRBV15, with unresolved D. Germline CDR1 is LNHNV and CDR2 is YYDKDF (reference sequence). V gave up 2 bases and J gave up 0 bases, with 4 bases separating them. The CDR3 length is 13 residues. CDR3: CATSRQMNTEAFF. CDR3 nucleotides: TGTGCCACCAGCAGACAGATGAACACTGAAGCTTTCTTT.

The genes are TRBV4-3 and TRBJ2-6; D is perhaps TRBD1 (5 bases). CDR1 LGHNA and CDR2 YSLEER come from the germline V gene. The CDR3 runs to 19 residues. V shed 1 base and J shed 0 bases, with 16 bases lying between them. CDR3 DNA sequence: TGCGCCAGCAGCCAAGTAGGGGCGCAGGGTGACTCTGGGGCCAACGTCCTGACTTTC. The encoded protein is CASSQVGAQGDSGANVLTF.